This TCR beta chain appears in the sequencing data of a study of regulatory T cells in long-lasting Graves disease. Points from the study as a whole: There were preferences for TRBV28, TRBJ1-2 and TRBJ2-5 in persistent disease. Those with persistent disease had in common more public clonotypes (more than 2,500) than new patients (about 900).

V lost 2 bases to trimming and J lost 4 bases; unmatched junction nucleotides: 4. The CDR3 spans 14 residues. CDR1 and CDR2 from the germline V gene are MGHRA and YSYEKL. Comment on this clonotype: Antigen unknown.

Time point of the sample: newly diagnosed GD, antithyroid drugs for less than 3 months. RNA isolated from PBMCs was used to make the TCR library. Under American Thyroid Association guidelines, Graves' disease was diagnosed. The TCR beta library used iRepertoire HTBI primers with Arm-PCR amplification of CDR3. MiXCR, applied by TCRdb to the multiplex PCR reads, yields one record per CDR3 protein. The repertoire includes 250,000 to 400,000 distinct CDR3 sequences, about a sixth of them detected once, and more than 35% sits in the top ten. The gene calls are TRBV4-1 and TRBJ2-7, with 8 bases that match TRBD1. Here the sequenced sample was peripheral blood mononuclear cells (PBMCs), taken at new diagnosis, from a patient treated with antithyroid drugs. The sequence was collected from a female donor with Graves disease. The DNA for the CDR3 is TGCGCCAGCAGCCAATCCCGGGACAGGTACGAGCAGTACTTC. Amino acids: CASSQSRDRYEQYF.